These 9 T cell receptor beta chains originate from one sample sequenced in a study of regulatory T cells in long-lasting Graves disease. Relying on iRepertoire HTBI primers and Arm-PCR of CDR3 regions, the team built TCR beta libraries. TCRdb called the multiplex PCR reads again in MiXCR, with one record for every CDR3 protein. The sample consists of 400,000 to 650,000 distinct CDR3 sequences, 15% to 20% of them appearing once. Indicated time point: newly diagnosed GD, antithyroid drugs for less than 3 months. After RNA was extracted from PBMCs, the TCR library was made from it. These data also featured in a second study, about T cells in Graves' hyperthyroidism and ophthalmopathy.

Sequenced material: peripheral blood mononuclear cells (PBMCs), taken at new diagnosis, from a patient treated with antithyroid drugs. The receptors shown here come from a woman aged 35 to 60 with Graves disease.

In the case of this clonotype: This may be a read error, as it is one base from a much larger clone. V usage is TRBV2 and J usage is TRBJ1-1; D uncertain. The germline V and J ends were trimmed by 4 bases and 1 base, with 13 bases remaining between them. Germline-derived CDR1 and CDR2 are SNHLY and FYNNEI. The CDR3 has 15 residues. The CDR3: CASSAVVMRNTEAFF. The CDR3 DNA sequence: TGTGCCAGCAGTGCAGTTGTTATGAGGAACACTGAAGCTTTCTTT.

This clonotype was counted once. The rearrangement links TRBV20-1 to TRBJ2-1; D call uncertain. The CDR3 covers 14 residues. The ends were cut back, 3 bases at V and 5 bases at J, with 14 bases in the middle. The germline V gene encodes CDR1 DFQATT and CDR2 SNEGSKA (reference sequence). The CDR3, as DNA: TGCAGTGCTAGTAATAAGTGGAGCAACAATGAGCAGTTCTTC. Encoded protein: CSASNKWSNNEQFF.

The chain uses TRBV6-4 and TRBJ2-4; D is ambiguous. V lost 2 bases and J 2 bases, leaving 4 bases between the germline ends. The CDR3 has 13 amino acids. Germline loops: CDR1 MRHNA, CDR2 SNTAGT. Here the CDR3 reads CASSDGPKNIQYF. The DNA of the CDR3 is TGTGCCAGCAGTGACGGGCCCAAAAACATTCAGTACTTC.

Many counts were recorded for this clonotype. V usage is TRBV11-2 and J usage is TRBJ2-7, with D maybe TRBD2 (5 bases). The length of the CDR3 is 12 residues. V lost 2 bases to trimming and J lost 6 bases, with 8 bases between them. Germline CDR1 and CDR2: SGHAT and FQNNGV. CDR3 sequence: CASSLTSLEQYF. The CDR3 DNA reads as TGTGCCAGCAGCTTAACTAGTCTCGAGCAGTACTTC.

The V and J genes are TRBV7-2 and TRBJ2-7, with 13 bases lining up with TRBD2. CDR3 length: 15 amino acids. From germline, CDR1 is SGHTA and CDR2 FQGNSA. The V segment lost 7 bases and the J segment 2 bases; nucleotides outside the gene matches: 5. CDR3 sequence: CASTRLAGGTYEQYF. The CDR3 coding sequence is TGTGCCAGCACCAGACTAGCGGGGGGAACCTACGAGCAGTACTTC.

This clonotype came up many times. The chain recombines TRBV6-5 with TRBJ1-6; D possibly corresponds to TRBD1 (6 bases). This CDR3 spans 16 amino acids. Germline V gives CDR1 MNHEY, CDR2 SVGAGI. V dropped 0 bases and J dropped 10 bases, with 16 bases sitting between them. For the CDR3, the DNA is TGTGCCAGCAGTTACTCGCTGAAGGCAGGGGACTCACCCCTCCACTTT. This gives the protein CASSYSLKAGDSPLHF.

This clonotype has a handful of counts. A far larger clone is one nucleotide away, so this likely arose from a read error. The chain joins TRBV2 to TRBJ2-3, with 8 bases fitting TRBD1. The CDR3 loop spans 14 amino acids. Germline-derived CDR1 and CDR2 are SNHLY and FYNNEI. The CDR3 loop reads CVSSLTGGTDTQYF. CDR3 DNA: TGTGTCAGCAGCCTGACAGGGGGCACAGATACGCAGTATTTT.

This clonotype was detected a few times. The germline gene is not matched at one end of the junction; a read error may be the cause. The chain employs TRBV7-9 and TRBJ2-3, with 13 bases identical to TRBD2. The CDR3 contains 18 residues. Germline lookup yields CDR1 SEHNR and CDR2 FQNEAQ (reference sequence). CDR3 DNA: TGTGCCGGCAGCCCGACCGGACTAGCGGGGGAGTTCACAAATACGCAGTATTTT. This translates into CAGSPTGLAGEFTNTQYF.

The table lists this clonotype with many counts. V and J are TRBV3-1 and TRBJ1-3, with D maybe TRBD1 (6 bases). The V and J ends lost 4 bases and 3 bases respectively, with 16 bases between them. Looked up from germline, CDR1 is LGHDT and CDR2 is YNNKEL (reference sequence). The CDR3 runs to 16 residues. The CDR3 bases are TGTGCCAGCAGCCGAGACCGGACAGTTAATGGAAACACCATATATTTT. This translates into CASSRDRTVNGNTIYF.